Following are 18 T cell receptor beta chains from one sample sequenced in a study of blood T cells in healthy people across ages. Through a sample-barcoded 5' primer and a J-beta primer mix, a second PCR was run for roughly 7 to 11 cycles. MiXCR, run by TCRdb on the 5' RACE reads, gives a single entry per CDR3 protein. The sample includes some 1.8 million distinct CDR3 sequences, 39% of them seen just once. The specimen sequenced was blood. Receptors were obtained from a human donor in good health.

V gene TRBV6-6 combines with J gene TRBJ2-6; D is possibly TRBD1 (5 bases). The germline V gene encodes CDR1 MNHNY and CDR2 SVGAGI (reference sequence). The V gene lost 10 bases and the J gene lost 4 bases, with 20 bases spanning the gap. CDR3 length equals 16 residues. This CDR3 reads CATVQGPGLGANVLTF. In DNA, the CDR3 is TGTGCCACCGTCCAGGGTCCCGGGTTGGGGGCCAACGTCCTGACTTTC.

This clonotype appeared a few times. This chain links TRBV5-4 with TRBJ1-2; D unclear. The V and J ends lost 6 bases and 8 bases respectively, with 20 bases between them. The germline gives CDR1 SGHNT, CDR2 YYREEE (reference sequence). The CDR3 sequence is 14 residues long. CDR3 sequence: CASTGPKILRGYTF. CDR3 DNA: TGTGCCAGCACTGGCCCTAAGATTCTTCGCGGCTACACCTTC.

CDR3 DNA: TGCAGTGCTCCGAAACTGACAGGGACGTACGAGCAGTACTTC. Encoded protein: CSAPKLTGTYEQYF. The rearrangement joins TRBV20-1 to TRBJ2-7; 7 bases fit TRBD1. CDR1 and CDR2 (germline): DFQATT, SNEGSKA (reference sequence). Germline trimming cut 5 bases from V and 4 bases from J; bases unmatched to any gene: 11. The CDR3 extends over 14 amino acids.

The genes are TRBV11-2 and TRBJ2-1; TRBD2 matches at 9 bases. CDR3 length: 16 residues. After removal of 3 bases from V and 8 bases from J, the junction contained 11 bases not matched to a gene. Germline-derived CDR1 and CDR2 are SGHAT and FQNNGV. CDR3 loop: CASSFRSGGRYDEQFF. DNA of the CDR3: TGTGCCAGCAGCTTCAGAAGCGGGGGGCGGTACGATGAGCAGTTCTTC. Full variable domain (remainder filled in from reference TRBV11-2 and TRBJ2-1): EAGVAQSPRYKIIEKRQSVAFWCNPISGHATLYWYQQILGQGPKLLIQFQNNGVVDDSQLPKDRFSAERLKGVDSTLKIQPAKLEDSAVYLCASSFRSGGRYDEQFFGPGTRLTVL.

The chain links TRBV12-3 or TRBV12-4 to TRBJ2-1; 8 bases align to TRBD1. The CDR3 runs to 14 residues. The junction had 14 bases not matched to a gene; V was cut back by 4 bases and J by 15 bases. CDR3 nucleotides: TGTGCCAGCAGTTCAACCACCAGGGGGCATCCGCGGTTCTTC. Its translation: CASSSTTRGHPRFF.

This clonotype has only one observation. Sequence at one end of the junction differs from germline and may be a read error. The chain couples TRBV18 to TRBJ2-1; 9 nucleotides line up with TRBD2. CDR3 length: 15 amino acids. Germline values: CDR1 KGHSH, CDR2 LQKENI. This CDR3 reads CASSPGLAGPIERFF. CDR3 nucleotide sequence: TGTGCCAGCTCACCAGGTCTAGCGGGGCCCATTGAGCGGTTCTTC.

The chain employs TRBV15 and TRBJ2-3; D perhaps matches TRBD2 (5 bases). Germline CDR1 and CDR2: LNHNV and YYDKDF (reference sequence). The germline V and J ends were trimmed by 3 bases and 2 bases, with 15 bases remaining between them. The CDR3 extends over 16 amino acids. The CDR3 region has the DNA TGTGCCACCAGCAGGGCCTCTAGCCAACTCACAGATACGCAGTATTTT. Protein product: CATSRASSQLTDTQYF.

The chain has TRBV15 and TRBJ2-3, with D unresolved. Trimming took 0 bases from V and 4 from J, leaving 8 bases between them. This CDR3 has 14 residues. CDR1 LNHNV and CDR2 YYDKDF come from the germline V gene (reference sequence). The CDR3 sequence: CATSRDLGSDTQYF. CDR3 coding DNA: TGTGCCACCAGCAGAGATCTGGGGTCAGATACGCAGTATTTT.

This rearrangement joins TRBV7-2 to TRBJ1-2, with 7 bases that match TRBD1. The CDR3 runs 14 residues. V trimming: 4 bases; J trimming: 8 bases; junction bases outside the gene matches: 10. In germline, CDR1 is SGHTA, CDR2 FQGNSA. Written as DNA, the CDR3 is TGTGCCAGCAGCTCCATCAGGGGGAATCGCGGCTACACCTTC. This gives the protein CASSSIRGNRGYTF.

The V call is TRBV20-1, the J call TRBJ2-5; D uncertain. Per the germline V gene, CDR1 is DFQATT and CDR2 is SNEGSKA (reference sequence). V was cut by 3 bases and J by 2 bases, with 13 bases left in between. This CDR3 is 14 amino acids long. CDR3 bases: TGCAGTGCTAGTAGGTTTTCCGGACAAGAGACCCAGTACTTC. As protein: CSASRFSGQETQYF.

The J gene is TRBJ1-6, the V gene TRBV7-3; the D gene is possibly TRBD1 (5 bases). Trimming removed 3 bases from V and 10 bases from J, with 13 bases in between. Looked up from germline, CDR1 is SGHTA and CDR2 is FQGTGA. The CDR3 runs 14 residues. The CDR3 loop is CASSFGDFGSPLHF. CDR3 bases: TGTGCCAGCAGCTTTGGGGACTTCGGGTCACCCCTCCACTTT. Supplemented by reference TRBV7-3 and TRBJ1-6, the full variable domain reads GAGVSQTPSNKVTEKGKYVELRCDPISGHTALYWYRQSLGQGPEFLIYFQGTGAADDSGLPNDRFFAVRPEGSVSTLKIQRTERGDSAVYLCASSFGDFGSPLHFGNGTRLTVT.

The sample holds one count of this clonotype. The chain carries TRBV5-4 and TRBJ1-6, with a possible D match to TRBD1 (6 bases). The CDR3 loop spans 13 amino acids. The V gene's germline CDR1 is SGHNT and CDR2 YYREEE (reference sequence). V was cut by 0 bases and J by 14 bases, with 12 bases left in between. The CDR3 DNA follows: TGTGCCAGCAGCTTGGACAGGGATCAAACCCTCCACTTT. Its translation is CASSLDRDQTLHF.

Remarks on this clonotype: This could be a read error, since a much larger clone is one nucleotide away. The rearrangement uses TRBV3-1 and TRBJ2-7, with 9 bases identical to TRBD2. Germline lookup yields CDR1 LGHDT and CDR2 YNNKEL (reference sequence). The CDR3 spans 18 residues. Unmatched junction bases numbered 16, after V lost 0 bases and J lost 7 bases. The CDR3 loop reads CASSQDVLAGSKGGEQYF. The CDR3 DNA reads TGTGCCAGCAGCCAAGACGTTCTAGCGGGGAGCAAGGGGGGTGAGCAGTACTTC.

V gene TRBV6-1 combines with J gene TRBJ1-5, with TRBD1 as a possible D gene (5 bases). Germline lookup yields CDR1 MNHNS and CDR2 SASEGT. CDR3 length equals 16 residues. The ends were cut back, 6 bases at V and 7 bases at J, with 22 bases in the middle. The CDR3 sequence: CASSELAGTNYQPQHF. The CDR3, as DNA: TGTGCCAGCAGCGAGCTCGCCGGGACTAACTACCAGCCCCAGCATTTT.

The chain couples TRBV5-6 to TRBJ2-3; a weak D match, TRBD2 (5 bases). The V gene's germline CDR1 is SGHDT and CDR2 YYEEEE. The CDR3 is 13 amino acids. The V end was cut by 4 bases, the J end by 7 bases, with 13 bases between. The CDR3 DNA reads TGTGCCAGCAGCCCACACGGGATACATACGCAGTATTTT. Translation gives CASSPHGIHTQYF.

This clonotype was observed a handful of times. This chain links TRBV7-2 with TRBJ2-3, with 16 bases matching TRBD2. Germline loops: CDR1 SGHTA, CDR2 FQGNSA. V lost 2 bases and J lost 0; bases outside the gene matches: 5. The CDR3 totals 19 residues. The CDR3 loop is CASSLSGLAGGYSTDTQYF. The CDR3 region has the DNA TGTGCCAGCAGCTTATCGGGACTAGCGGGGGGGTATAGCACAGATACGCAGTATTTT.

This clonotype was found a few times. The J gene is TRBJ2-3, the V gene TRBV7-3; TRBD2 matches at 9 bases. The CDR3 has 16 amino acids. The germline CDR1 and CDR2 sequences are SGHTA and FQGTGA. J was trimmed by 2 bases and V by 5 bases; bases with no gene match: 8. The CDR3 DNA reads TGTGCCAGCAGCCGGGGACTAGCTATGGTCACAGATACGCAGTATTTT. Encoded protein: CASSRGLAMVTDTQYF.

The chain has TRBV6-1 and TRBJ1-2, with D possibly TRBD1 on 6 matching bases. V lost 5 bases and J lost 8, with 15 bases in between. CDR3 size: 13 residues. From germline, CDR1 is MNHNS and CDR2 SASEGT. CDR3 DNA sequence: TGTGCCAGCAGTCAGATTGGGGGCTGGGGCTACACCTTC. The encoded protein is CASSQIGGWGYTF.